Listed below are T cell receptor beta chains from one sample, sequenced in a study of human T cells and chemical hapten exposure. A single record per CDR3 protein comes from TCRdb applying MiXCR to the RACE reads. Of roughly 74,000 distinct CDR3 sequences listed, approximately 35% are singletons. Sequenced material: whole blood, taken in connection with sensitization to the hapten diphenylcyclopropenone (DPC). These receptors were obtained from a man in his forties with alopecia areata. Some clones in this sample may be carry-over from other donors' samples. The CDR3 runs from the conserved cysteine through the conserved F or W. A D gene is named only where the DNA matches it firmly. A clone size is listed for some rows: how often the clone was seen (once, few, many), or a class if it is expanded.

J gene,V gene,clone size,D gene,CDR3 protein,CDR3 DNA
TRBJ2-2,TRBV14,few,NA,CASSLGQTNTGELFF,TGTGCCAGCAGCCTCGGACAGACTAACACCGGGGAGCTGTTTTTT
TRBJ2-1,TRBV6-2/TRBV6-3,few,NA,CASSSRMGGIYNEQFF,TGTGCCAGCAGTTCCCGGATGGGCGGGATATACAATGAGCAGTTCTTC
TRBJ2-7,TRBV12-3/TRBV12-4,few,TRBD2,CASSPDRAGGLEQYF,TGTGCCAGCAGTCCCGACCGAGCGGGAGGGCTAGAGCAGTACTTC
TRBJ2-7,TRBV4-2,NA,NA,CASSQKAWSDSYEQYF,TGTGCCAGCAGCCAAAAGGCCTGGTCCGACTCCTACGAGCAGTACTTC
TRBJ2-2,TRBV14,NA,NA,CASSPQGRSTGELFF,TGTGCCAGCAGCCCTCAAGGCAGGTCCACCGGGGAGCTGTTTTTT
TRBJ2-6,TRBV11-1,NA,NA,CASSYLLDRFTKAGANVLTF,TGTGCCAGCAGCTACCTGTTGGACCGTTTTACCAAAGCTGGGGCCAACGTCCTGACTTTC
TRBJ2-7,TRBV9,few,TRBD1,CASSVVGDSNYEQYF,TGTGCCAGCAGCGTAGTGGGGGACAGCAATTACGAGCAGTACTTC
TRBJ1-3,TRBV14,NA,NA,CASSQVSGYSGNTIYF,TGTGCCAGCAGCCAAGTTTCCGGGTACTCTGGAAACACCATATATTTT
TRBJ2-1,TRBV6-2/TRBV6-3,NA,TRBD2,CASRLAGVNEQFF,TGTGCCAGTCGACTAGCGGGAGTCAATGAGCAGTTCTTC
TRBJ2-3,TRBV2,NA,NA,CASKGQLSTDTQYF,TGTGCCAGCAAGGGGCAGCTTAGCACAGATACGCAGTATTTT
TRBJ1-3,TRBV10-3,few,TRBD1,CAISLTGAGNTIYF,TGTGCCATCAGTTTAACAGGGGCTGGAAACACCATATATTTT
TRBJ2-3,TRBV12-3/TRBV12-4,NA,TRBD2,CASSLYGLAGEGDTQYF,TGTGCCAGCAGTCTCTACGGACTAGCGGGAGAGGGGGATACGCAGTATTTT
TRBJ2-5,TRBV11-2,NA,NA,CASSPGDRPFGQETQYF,TGTGCCAGCAGCCCCGGGGACCGTCCCTTCGGGCAAGAGACCCAGTACTTC
TRBJ2-2,TRBV12-3/TRBV12-4,NA,NA,CASSLMGADGELFF,TGTGCCAGCAGTTTAATGGGGGCGGACGGGGAGCTGTTTTTT
TRBJ2-7,TRBV5-1,NA,TRBD2,CASSTAGTSGGEQYF,TGCGCCAGCAGCACAGCCGGGACTAGCGGGGGGGAGCAGTACTTC
TRBJ2-7,TRBV15,few,NA,CATSPRRGTYEQYF,TGTGCCACCAGCCCCCGCCGGGGTACCTACGAGCAGTACTTC